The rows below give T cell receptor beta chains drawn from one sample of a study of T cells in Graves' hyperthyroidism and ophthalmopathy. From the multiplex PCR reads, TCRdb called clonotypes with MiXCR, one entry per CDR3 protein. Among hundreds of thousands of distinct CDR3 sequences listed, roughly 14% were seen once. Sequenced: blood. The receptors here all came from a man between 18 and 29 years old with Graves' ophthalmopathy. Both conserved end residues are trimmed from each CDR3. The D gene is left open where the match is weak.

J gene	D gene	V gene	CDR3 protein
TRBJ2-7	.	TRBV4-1	ASSQVGSYEQY
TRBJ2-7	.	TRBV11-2	ASSPAPGYEQY
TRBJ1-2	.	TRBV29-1	SVEDRQGDGYT
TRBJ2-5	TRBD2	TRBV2	ASSEALAGEEETQY
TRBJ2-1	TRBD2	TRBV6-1	ASTYSAGGYEQF
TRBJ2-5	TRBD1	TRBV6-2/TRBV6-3	ASRSQGAQETQY
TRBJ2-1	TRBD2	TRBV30	AWGAPGLAGEYYNEQF
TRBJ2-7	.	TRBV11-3	ASSLYRGLYEQY
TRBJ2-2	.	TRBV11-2	ASREWNTGELF
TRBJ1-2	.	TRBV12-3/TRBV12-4	ASSFGRSYGYT
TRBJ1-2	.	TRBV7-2	ASSFGGGPSWGYT
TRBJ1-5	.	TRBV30	AWSVLGSQPQH
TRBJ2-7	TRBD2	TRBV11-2	ASSTLKLAGGSYEQY
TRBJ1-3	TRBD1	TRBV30	AWRGQGARNTIY
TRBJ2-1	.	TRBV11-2	ASSKPGGKGYNEQF
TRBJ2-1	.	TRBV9	ASSGDPPNEQF
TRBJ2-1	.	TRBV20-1	SAPGLLRGYNEQF
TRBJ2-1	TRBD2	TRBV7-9	ASSLLAGDFNEQF
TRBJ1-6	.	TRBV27	ASTPSYINSPLH
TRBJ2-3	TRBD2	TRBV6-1	ASSDEGLAGDTQY
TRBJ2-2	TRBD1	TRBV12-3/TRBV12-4	ASSSKRTGHTGELF
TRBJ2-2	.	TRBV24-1	ATKGGDKNTGELF
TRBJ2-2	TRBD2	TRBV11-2	ASKGGGSGELF
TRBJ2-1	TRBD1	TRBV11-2	ASSLGQGWNEQF
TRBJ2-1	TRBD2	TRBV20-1	SAREQRGNNEQF
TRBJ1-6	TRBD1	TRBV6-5	ASSYGQGYNSPLH
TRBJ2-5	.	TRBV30	AWTGSGAETQY
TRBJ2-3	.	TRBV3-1	ASSPMALRDTQY
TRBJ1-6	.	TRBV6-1	ASSEQGRDSLLH
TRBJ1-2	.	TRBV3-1	ASSQADFRGYT
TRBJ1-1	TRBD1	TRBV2	ASRTGTGDTEAF
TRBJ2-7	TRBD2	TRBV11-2	ASADVAGGPHEQY
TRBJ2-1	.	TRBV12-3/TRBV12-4	ASSYSGSYNEQF
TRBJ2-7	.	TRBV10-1	ASTLEPRYEQY
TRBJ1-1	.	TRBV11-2	ASSSGLNTEAF
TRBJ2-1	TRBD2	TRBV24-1	ATSGLREGGQF
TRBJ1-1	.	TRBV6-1	ASSETNSRGAF
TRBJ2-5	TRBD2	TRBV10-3	AIRGTSGRASRETQY
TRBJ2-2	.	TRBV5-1	ASSLLYLSGELF
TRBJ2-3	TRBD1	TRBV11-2	ASSFRDRGTDTQY
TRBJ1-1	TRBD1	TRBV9	ASSGTPGQGVEEAF
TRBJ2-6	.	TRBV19	ASSIGEGSGANVLT
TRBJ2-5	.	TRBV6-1	ASKVGEETQY
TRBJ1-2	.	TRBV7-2	ASSSRGDPHRGYT
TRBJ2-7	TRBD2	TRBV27	ASSQFSGLGYEQY
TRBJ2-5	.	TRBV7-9	ASNLWGRQETQY
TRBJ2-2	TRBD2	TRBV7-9	ASSSITGLAGTNTGELF
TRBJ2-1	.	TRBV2	ASSGSLREQF
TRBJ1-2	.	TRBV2	ASSQDRAANYGYT
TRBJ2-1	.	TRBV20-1	SARAGGGGDNEQF
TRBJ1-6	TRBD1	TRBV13	ASSPRDRGNSPLH
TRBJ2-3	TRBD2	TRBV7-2	ASSPPGLAGGKDTQY
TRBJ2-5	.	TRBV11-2	ASSLVGRVQETQY
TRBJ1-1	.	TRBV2	ASRSLDSHTEAF
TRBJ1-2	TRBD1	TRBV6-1	ASSPDRDAAGYT
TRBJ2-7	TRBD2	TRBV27	ASSFGGLAGAEQY